One TCR beta chain is described in this entry. The sample is drawn from a study of blood T cell repertoires in COVID-19. On the study more broadly: The study drew acute and convalescent COVID-19 samples from the United States, Italy and Spain. T cells, B-cell-depleted T cells, or PBMCs provided the cDNA or gDNA that served as material.

Original processing methods: Reference gene primer amplification gave nucleated cell count estimates. The data were produced by immunoSEQ multiplex PCR, yet TCRdb's version contains in-frame clones alone and is incomplete. From that table come the V and J calls and clone size; the DNA was used to work out D and trimming. The sample includes some 250,000 clones, around 80% of them seen just once. Germline V lookup: CDR1 SNHLY, CDR2 FYNNEI. J gave up 5 bases and V 3 bases, and 9 bases lay outside the gene matches. The CDR3 sequence is 15 residues long. The chain joins TRBV2 to TRBJ2-5, with TRBD1 matching over 7 bases. What was sequenced was peripheral blood. This receptor was taken from a man aged 60 to 75 with acute or convalescent COVID-19. The CDR3 sequence: CASSEKGARVETQYF. Written as DNA, the CDR3 is TGTGCCAGCAGTGAGAAGGGGGCTAGGGTGGAGACCCAGTACTTC.